This T cell receptor (beta chain) was recovered during a study of early T cells in non-severe SARS-CoV-2 infection. Study-level background: Chains were unpaired, as sequencing was done on bulk RNA from unsorted whole blood.

Study-wide results and limits: Using VDJdb, the matching emphasized anti-spike CD8 responses while missing private and CD4 specificities.

A word on this clonotype: Its cognate antigen is unknown.

In the library, individual cDNA molecules carried attached unique molecular identifiers. One entry per CDR3 protein results from TCRdb running MiXCR on the 5' RACE reads. The sample carries tens of thousands of distinct CDR3 sequences, roughly a tenth recorded once. Germline CDR1 and CDR2: SGHRS and YFSETQ. CDR3 size: 15 residues. V lost 0 bases to trimming and J lost 10 bases; unmatched junction nucleotides: 3. The rearrangement uses TRBV5-1 and TRBJ2-1, with TRBD2 matching 14 bases. This receptor was obtained from an adult who was a healthcare worker with PCR-confirmed SARS-CoV-2 infection or an uninfected control (not recorded which). The sequencing here drew on whole blood, taken at baseline. CDR3 in DNA: TGCGCCAGCAGCTTGGGACTAGCGGGGGGGAACGAGCAGTTCTTC. Encoded protein: CASSLGLAGGNEQFF.